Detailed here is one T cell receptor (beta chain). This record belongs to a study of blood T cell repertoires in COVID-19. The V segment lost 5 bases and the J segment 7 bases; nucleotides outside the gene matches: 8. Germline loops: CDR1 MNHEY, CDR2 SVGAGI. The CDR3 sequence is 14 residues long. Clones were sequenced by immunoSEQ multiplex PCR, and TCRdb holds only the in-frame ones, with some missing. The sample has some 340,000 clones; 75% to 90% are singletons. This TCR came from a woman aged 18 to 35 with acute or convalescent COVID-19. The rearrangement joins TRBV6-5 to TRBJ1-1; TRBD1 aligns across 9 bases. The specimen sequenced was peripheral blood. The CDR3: CASSRDRVKIEAFF. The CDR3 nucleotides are TGTGCCAGCAGTAGGGACAGGGTCAAAATTGAAGCTTTCTTT.